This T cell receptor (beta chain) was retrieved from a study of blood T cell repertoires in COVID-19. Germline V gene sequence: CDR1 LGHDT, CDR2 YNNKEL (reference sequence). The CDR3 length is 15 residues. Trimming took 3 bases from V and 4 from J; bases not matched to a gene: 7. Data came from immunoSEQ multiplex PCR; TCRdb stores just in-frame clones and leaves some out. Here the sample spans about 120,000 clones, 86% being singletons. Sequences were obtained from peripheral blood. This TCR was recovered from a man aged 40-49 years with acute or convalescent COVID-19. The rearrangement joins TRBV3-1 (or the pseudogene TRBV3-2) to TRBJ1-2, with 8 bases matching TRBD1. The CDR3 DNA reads TGTGCCAGCAGCCAGGGGACAGGCCGTGGCTATGGCTACACCTTC. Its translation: CASSQGTGRGYGYTF.